The 2 T cell receptor beta chains below come from one sample, sequenced in a study of cytomegalovirus exposure and HLA in healthy donors. The PCR contained 60 Vbeta and 13 Jbeta primers. Sequencing used immunoSEQ multiplex PCR; TCRdb keeps in-frame clones, though not all of them. The table shows over 110,000 clones, with over 60% occurring only once. Sequencing input: PBMCs. The receptors were sampled from a male donor in good health and CMV-seropositive.

The chain combines TRBV19 with TRBJ2-3, with 12 nucleotides matching TRBD2. Germline CDR1 and CDR2: LNHDA and SQIVND (reference sequence). This CDR3 contains 17 residues. J was trimmed by 1 base and V by 5 bases; bases with no gene match: 7. CDR3 protein: CASSARTSGAGTDTQYF. DNA for the CDR3: TGTGCCAGTAGTGCCCGGACTAGCGGGGCCGGCACAGATACGCAGTATTTT.

This clone was observed a handful of times. This sequence joins TRBV5-4 and TRBJ2-1; tentative D call: TRBD1 (6 bases). This CDR3 has 13 amino acids. Germline loops: CDR1 SGHNT, CDR2 YYREEE (reference sequence). V lost 3 bases and J lost 7, with 11 bases in between. This chain's CDR3 is CASSYRQENEQFF. For the CDR3, the DNA is TGTGCCAGCAGCTACCGACAGGAGAATGAGCAGTTCTTC. The variable domain in full, completed from reference TRBV5-4 and TRBJ2-1, reads ETGVTQSPTHLIKTRGQQVTLRCSSQSGHNTVSWYQQALGQGPQFIFQYYREEENGRGNFPPRFSGLQFPNYSSELNVNALELDDSALYLCASSYRQENEQFFGPGTRLTVL.